This T cell receptor beta chain derives from a study of molecular identifiers for immune sequencing clone quantification. The study, taken as a whole, reports: Sizes of clones that are highly expanded could be underestimated (if identical TCR molecules share a barcode). Reportedly, one cell's Jurkat TCR RNA was detected within 1,200,000 naive CD8 cells.

In its sample, this clonotype was seen many times. Its antigen is still unknown. Bulk TCR library preparation followed previously described methods with listed TCR primers. TCRdb itself ran the PCR reads through MiXCR, one entry per CDR3 protein. The repertoire holds tens of thousands of distinct CDR3 sequences, under 30% seen once, with 1.9% in the top ten. Sample: naive CD8+ T cells from blood, with Jurkat cell RNA spiked in. Subset given: FACS-sorted CD8+CD4-CCR7+CD45RA+ naive T cells. The TCR sequence derives from a human donor in good health. Some libraries in this study had Jurkat cell RNA spiked in.

The CDR3 sequence: CASSLVTAPSYNEQFF. The CDR3 DNA is TGTGCCAGCAGCTTAGTGACAGCCCCTTCCTACAATGAGCAGTTCTTC. The chain links TRBV7-9 to TRBJ2-1, with a possible D match to TRBD1 (5 bases). From germline, CDR1 is SEHNR and CDR2 FQNEAQ (reference sequence). This CDR3 comprises 16 residues. V was clipped by 1 base and J by 1 base, with 11 bases between them. Full variable domain (missing parts from reference TRBV7-9 and TRBJ2-1): DTGVSQNPRHKITKRGQNVTFRCDPISEHNRLYWYRQTLGQGPEFLTYFQNEAQLEKSRLLSDRFSAERPKGSFSTLEIQRTEQGDSAMYLCASSLVTAPSYNEQFFGPGTRLTVL.